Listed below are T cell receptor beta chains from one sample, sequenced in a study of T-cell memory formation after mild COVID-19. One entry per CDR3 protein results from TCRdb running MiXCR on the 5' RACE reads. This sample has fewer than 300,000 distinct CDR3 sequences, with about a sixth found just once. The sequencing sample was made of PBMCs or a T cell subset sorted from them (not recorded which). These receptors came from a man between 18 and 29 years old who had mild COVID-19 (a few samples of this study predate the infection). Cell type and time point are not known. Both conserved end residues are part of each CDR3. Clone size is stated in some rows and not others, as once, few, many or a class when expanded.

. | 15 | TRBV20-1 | CSARDHGRGYNEQFF
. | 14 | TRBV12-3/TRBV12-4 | CASQRGQGTYEQYF
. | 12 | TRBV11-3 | CASSLDRIEQFF
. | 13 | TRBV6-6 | CASSHGTALEQYF
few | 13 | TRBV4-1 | CASSQALRETQYF
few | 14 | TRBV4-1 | CASSQDARDQPQHF
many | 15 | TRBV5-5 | CASSPGPPGGTEAFF
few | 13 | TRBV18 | CASSPVRDTEAFF
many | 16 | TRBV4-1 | CASSQEMAPSTDTQYF
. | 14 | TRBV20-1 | CSALSGGDQETQYF
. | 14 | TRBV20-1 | CSARSRDGNTEAFF
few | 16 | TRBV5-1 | CASSRRTGGVSYEQYF
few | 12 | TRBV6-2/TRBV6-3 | CASTPGYHEQYF
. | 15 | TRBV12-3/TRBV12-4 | CASVEFGGHTGELFF
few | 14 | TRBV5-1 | CASSFGGAVWEQFF
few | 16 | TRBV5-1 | CASSTQGGDLTDTQYF
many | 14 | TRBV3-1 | CASSQVSGSTEAFF
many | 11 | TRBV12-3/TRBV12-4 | CASSQGFSYTF
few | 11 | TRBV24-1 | CATVDRDEQFF
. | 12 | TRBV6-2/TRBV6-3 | CASSYPAIEAFF
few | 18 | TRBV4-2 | CASSQDFSAPDRYYGYTF
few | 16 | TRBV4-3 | CASSRRGTSVTGELFF
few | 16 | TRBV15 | CATSREPSGGTNEQFF
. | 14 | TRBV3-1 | CASSQAWANYGYTF
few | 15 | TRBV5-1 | CASSLALVSGEKLFF
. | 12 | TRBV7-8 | CASSLPSDTQYF
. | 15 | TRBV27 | CASSFLGQGLKVAFF
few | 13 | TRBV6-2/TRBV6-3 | CASSYYTREKAFF
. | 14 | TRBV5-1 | CASSLGRGAEKLFF
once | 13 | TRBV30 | CAWSSGVHQPQHF